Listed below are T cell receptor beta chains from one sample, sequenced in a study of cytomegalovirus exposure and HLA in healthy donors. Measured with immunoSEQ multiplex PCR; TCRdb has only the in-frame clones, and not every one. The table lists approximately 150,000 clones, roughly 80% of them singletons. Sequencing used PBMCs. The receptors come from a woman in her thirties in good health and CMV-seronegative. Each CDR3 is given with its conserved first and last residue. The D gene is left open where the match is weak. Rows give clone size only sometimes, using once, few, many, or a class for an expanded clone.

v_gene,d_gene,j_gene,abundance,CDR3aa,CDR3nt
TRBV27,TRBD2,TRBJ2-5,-,CASSLTSGGSQTQYF,TGTGCCAGCAGTTTGACTAGCGGGGGATCTCAGACCCAGTACTTC
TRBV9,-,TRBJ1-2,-,CASSVVPGMSYGYTF,TGTGCCAGCAGCGTAGTCCCAGGCATGAGCTATGGCTACACCTTC
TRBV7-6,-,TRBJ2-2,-,CASSRRGTTGELFF,TGTGCCAGCAGCCGCCGGGGTACGACCGGGGAGCTGTTTTTT
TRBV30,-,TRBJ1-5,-,CAWSPDSFQPQHF,TGTGCCTGGAGCCCGGACAGTTTCCAGCCCCAGCATTTT
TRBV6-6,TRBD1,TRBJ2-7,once,CASRPGQAYEQYF,TGTGCCAGCAGACCGGGACAGGCCTACGAGCAGTACTTC
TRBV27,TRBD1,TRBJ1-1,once,CASHRGRYTEAFF,TGTGCCAGCCACAGGGGGAGGTACACTGAAGCTTTCTTT
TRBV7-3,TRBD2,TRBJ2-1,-,CASSIGLAGGSSDEQFF,TGTGCCAGCAGCATTGGACTAGCGGGAGGCTCTTCGGATGAGCAGTTCTTC
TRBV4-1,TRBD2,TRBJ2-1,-,CASRQPGLNYNEQFF,TGCGCCAGCAGACAACCGGGACTAAACTACAATGAGCAGTTCTTC
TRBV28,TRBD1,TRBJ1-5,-,CASSLFGTGSSNQPQHF,TGTGCCAGCAGTTTATTCGGGACAGGGTCAAGCAATCAGCCCCAGCATTTT
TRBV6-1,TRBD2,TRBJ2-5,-,CASSVTSGTGQETQYF,TGTGCCAGCAGTGTGACTAGCGGGACCGGGCAAGAGACCCAGTACTTC
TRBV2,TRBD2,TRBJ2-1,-,CASSQTSGSSYNEQFF,TGTGCCAGCAGTCAGACTAGCGGGAGCTCCTACAATGAGCAGTTCTTC
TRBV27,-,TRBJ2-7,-,CASSPWSYYEQYF,TGTGCCAGCAGTCCATGGAGCTACTACGAGCAGTACTTC
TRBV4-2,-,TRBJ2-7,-,CASSQDEGRGYEQYF,TGTGCCAGCAGCCAAGATGAGGGCCGCGGCTACGAGCAGTACTTC
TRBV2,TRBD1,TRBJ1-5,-,CASSRQGAGSNQPQHF,TGTGCCAGCAGTAGACAGGGGGCTGGTAGCAATCAGCCCCAGCATTTT
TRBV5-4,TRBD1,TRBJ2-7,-,CASSIGQGAYEQYF,TGTGCCAGCAGCATTGGACAGGGTGCCTACGAGCAGTACTTC
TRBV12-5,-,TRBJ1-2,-,CASGLVQGRFYGYTF,TGTGCTAGTGGTTTGGTACAGGGCCGATTCTATGGCTACACCTTC
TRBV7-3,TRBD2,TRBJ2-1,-,CASSPGLAESNEQFF,TGTGCCAGCAGCCCCGGACTAGCGGAATCCAATGAGCAGTTCTTC
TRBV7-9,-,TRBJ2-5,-,CASSLIGVQETQYF,TGTGCCAGCAGCTTAATTGGAGTTCAAGAGACCCAGTACTTC
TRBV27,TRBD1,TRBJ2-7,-,CASSPGQGRGSYEQYF,TGTGCCAGCAGTCCCGGACAGGGAAGGGGGTCCTACGAGCAGTACTTC
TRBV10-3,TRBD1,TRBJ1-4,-,CAISDSRQGIVEKLFF,TGTGCCATCAGTGACTCAAGACAGGGTATCGTTGAAAAACTGTTTTTT
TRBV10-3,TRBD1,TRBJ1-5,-,CAISGGTVNQPQHF,TGTGCCATCAGTGGCGGGACAGTCAATCAGCCCCAGCATTTT
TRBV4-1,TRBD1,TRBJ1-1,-,CASSLTGGTEAFF,TGCGCCAGCAGCCTAACAGGGGGCACTGAAGCTTTCTTT
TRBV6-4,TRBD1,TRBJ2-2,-,CASSDQTGTPGELFF,TGTGCCAGCAGTGACCAGACAGGGACCCCCGGGGAGCTGTTTTTT
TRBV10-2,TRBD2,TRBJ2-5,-,CATKLAGLQETQYF,TGCGCCACCAAACTAGCGGGCCTCCAAGAGACCCAGTACTTC
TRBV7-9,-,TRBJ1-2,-,CASSLARDGYTF,TGTGCCAGCAGCTTAGCCAGGGATGGCTACACCTTC
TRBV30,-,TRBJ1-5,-,CAWSWGHLSNQPQHF,TGTGCCTGGAGTTGGGGACACCTTTCGAATCAGCCCCAGCATTTT
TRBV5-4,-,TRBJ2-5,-,CASSLGGREETQYF,TGTGCCAGCAGCTTGGGGGGGCGGGAAGAGACCCAGTACTTC
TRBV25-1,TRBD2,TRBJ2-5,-,CASRTSGAGETQYF,TGTGCCAGTCGGACTAGCGGGGCCGGAGAGACCCAGTACTTC
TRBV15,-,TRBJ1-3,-,CATSRDLPGAVGNTIYF,TGTGCCACCAGCAGAGACCTACCAGGGGCGGTTGGAAACACCATATATTTT
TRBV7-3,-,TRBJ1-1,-,CASSLSRATEAFF,TGTGCCAGCAGCTTAAGCAGGGCCACTGAAGCTTTCTTT
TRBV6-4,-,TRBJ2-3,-,CASSATATTDTQYF,TGTGCCAGCAGTGCAACAGCCACCACAGATACGCAGTATTTT